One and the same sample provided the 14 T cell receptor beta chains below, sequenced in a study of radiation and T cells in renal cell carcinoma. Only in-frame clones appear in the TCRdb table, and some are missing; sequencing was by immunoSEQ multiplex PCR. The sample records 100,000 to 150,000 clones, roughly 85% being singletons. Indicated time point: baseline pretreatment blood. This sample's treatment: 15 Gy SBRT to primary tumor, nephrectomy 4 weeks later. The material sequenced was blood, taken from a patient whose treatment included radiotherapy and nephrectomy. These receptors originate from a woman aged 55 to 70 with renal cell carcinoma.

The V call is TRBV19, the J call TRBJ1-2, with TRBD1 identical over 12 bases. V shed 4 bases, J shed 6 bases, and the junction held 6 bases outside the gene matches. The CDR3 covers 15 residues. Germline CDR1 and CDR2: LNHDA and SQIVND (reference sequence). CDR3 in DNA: TGTGCCAGTAGTAAACCGGGACAGGGGGCGGATGGCTACACCTTC. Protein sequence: CASSKPGQGADGYTF.

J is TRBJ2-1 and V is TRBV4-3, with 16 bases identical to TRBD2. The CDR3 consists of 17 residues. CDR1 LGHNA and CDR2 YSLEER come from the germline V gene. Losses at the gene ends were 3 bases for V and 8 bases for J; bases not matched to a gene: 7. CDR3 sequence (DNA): TGCGCCAGCAGCCAGGGGACTAGCGGGAGGGCCATCGATGAGCAGTTCTTC. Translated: CASSQGTSGRAIDEQFF.

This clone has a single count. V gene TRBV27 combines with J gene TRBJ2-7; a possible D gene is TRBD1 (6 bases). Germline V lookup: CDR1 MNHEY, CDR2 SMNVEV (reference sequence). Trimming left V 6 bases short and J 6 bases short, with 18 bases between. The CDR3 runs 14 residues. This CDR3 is CASSETGPGSEQYF. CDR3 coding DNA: TGTGCCAGCAGCGAAACAGGGCCAGGGAGCGAGCAGTACTTC.

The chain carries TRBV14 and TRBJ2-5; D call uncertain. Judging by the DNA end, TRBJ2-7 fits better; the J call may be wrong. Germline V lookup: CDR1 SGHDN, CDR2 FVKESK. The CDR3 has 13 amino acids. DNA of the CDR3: TGTGCCAGCAGCCAAGATCGCCTCTACGAGCAGTACTTC. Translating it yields CASSQDRLYEQYF.

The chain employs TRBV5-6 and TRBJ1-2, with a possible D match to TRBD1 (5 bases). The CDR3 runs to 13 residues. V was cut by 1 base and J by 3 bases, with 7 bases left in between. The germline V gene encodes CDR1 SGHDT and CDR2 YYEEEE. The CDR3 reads CASSLPQDYGYTF. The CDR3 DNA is TGTGCCAGCAGCTTGCCACAGGACTATGGCTACACCTTC. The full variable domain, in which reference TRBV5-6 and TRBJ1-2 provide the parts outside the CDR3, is DAGVTQSPTHLIKTRGQQVTLRCSPKSGHDTVSWYQQALGQGPQFIFQYYEEEERQRGNFPDRFSGHQFPNYSSELNVNALLLGDSALYLCASSLPQDYGYTFGSGTRLTVV.

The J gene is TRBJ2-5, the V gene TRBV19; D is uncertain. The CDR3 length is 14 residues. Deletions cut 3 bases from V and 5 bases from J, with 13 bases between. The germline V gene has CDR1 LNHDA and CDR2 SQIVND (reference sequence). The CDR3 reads CASSMPAVPETQYF. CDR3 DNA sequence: TGTGCCAGTAGTATGCCAGCCGTACCGGAGACCCAGTACTTC.

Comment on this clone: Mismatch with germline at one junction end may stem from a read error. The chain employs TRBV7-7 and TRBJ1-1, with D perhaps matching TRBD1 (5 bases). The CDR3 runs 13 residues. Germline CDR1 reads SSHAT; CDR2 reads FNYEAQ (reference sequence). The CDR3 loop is CASSSGLNTEAFF. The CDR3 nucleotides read TGTGCTAGCAGCTCGGGACTGAACACTGAAGCTTTCTTT.

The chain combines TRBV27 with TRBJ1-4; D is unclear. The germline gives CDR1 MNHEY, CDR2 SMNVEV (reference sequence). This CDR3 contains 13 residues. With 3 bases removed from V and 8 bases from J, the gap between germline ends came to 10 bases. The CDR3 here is CASSLEGEEKLFF. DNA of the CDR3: TGTGCCAGCAGTTTGGAGGGAGAGGAAAAACTGTTTTTT.

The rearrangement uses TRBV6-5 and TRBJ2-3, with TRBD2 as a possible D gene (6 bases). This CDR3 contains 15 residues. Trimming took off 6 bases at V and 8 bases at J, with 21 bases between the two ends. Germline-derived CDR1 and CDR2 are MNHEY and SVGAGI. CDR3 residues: CASRNLRLVGPTQYF. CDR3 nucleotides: TGTGCCAGCAGAAACCTAAGACTAGTGGGCCCTACGCAGTATTTT.

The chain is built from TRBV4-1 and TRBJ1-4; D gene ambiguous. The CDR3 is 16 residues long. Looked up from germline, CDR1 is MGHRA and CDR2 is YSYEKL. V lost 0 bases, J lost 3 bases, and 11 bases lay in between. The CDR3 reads CASSQDEGTANEKLFF. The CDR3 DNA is TGCGCCAGCAGCCAAGACGAGGGTACAGCTAATGAAAAACTGTTTTTT.

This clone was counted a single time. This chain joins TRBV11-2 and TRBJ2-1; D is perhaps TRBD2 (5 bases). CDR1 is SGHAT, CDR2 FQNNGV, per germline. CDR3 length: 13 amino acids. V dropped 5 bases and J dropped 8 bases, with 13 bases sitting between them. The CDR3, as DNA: TGTGCCAGCAGCCAGGAGGCGGATCATGAGCAGTTCTTC. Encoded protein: CASSQEADHEQFF.

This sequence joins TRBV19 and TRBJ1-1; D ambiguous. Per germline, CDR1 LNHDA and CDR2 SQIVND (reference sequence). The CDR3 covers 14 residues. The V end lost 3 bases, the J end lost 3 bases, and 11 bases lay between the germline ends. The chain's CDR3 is CASSIQARDTEAFF. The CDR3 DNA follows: TGTGCCAGTAGTATTCAGGCCCGGGACACTGAAGCTTTCTTT.

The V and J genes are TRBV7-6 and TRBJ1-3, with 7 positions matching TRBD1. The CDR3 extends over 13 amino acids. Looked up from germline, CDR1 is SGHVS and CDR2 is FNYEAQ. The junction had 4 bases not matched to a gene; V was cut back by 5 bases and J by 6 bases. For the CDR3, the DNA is TGTGCCAGCAGCATGGGGACAGAAAACACCATATATTTT. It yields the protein CASSMGTENTIYF.

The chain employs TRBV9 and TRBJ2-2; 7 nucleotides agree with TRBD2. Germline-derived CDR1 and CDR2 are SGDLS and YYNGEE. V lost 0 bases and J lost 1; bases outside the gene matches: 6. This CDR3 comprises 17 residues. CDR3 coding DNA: TGTGCCAGCAGCGTAGCGAGCCTAGCGGTGAACACCGGGGAGCTGTTTTTT. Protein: CASSVASLAVNTGELFF. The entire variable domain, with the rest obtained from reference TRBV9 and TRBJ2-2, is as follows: DSGVTQTPKHLITATGQRVTLRCSPRSGDLSVYWYQQSLDQGLQFLIQYYNGEERAKGNILERFSAQQFPDLHSELNLSSLELGDSALYFCASSVASLAVNTGELFFGEGSRLTVL.